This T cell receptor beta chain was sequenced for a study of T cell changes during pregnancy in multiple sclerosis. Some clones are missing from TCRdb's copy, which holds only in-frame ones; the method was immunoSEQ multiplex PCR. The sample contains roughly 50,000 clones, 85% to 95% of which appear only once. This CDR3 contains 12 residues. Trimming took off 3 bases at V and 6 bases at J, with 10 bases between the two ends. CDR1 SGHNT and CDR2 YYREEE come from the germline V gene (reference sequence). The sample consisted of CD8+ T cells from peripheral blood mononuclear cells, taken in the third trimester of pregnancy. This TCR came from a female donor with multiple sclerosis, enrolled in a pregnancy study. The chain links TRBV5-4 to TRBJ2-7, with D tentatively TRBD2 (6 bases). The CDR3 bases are TGTGCCAGCAGCTCGGGGGTGGGCGAGCAGTACTTC. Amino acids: CASSSGVGEQYF.